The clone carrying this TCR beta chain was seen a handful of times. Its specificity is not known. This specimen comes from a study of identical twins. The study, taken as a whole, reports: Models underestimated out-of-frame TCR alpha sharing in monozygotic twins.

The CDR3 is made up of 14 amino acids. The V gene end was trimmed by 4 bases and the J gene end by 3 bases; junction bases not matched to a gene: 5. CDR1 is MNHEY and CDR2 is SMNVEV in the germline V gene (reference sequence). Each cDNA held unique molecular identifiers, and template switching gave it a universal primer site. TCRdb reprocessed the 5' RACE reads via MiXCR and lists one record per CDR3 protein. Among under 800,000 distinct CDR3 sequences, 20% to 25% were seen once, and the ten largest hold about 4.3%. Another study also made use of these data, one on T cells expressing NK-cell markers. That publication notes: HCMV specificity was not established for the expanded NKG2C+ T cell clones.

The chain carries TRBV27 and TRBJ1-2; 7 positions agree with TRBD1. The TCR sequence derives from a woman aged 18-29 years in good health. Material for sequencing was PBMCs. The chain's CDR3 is CASSSLGQDYGYTF. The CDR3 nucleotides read TGTGCCAGCAGTTCCCTAGGACAGGACTATGGCTACACCTTC.